This section outlines one T cell receptor beta chain sequence together with its context. This record belongs to a study of blood T cell repertoires in COVID-19. As for the study in general: Donors in the United States, Italy and Spain gave samples during acute or convalescent COVID-19. T cells, B-cell-depleted T cells, or PBMCs supplied cDNA or gDNA.

Under the authors' procedure: Amplification of reference gene primers provided the estimated nucleated cell counts. Here immunoSEQ multiplex PCR was the method, and the copy in TCRdb shows in-frame clones only, minus some. Clone size and the V and J calls come from that table; the DNA yielded D and trimming. The table includes about 140,000 clones, more than 75% detected once. CDR1 is MNHEY, CDR2 SVGAGI, per germline. The CDR3 has 13 amino acids. The V and J ends lost 5 bases and 4 bases respectively, with 11 bases between them. The gene calls are TRBV6-5 and TRBJ1-2; D perhaps matches TRBD1 (6 bases). The receptor comes from a man between 50 and 59 years old with active COVID-19. The source material was peripheral blood. CDR3 nucleotides: TGTGCCAGCAGTAGGGGGGAGGGCTATGGCTACACCTTC. Protein product: CASSRGEGYGYTF.